This T cell receptor (beta chain) was captured by sequencing in a study of blood T cell repertoires in COVID-19. Looking at the study overall: In each case, the material was cDNA or gDNA derived from T cells, B-cell-depleted T cells, or PBMCs.

Donors were grouped by their self-reported clinical history. In Cohort 3, a recovered donor had either two negative PCRs, clearance, or symptom resolution. TCRdb's table, derived via immunoSEQ multiplex PCR, lists solely in-frame clones and lacks some. The table includes a few hundred thousand clones, 88% detected once. The CDR3 sequence is 17 residues long. Germline V gene sequence: CDR1 SGHTA, CDR2 FQGTGA. The ends were cut back, 6 bases at V and 0 bases at J, with 15 bases in the middle. The chain is built from TRBV7-3 and TRBJ2-6; D is perhaps TRBD2 (5 bases). The clonotype was recovered from a woman between 45 and 65 years old who had recovered from COVID-19. The source material was PBMCs or T cells enriched from blood (not recorded which). The CDR3 here is CASREAGGFSGANVLTF. The CDR3 DNA is TGTGCCAGCAGGGAGGCAGGCGGGTTCTCTGGGGCCAACGTCCTGACTTTC.